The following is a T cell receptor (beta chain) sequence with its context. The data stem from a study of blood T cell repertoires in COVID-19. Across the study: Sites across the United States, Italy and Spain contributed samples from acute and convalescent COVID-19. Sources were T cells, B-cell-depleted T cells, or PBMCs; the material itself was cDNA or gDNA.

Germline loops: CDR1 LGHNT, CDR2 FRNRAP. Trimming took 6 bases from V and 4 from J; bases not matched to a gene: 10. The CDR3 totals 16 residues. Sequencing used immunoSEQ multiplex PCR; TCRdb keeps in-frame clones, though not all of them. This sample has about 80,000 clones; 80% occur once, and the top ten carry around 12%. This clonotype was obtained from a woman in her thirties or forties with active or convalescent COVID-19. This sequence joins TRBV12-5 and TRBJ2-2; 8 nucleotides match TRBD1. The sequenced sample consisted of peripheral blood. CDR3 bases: TGTGCTAGTGGCCGGAACGCAGGGGGCTTCACCGGGGAGCTGTTTTTT. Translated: CASGRNAGGFTGELFF.